A single sample is the source of the 30 T cell receptor beta chains below, sequenced in a study of post-analysis software for immune sequencing data. Study-level findings and limits: Patients used a few TRBV segments, including TRBV5-6, TRBV5-1 and TRBV20-1, more often than controls.

These receptors have no identified antigens. Unique molecular identifiers tagged the TCR beta cDNA libraries. TCRdb ran MiXCR on the PCR reads and lists one entry per CDR3 protein. The sample has 450,000 to 700,000 distinct CDR3 sequences, 44% seen once. The sequenced material came from blood. These receptor sequences come from a girl between 5 and 17 years old with multiple sclerosis.

The chain links TRBV6-1 to TRBJ1-4; a possible D gene is TRBD1 (6 bases). There are 16 residues in the CDR3. Trimming pared 10 bases from V and 0 bases from J, leaving 18 bases between. Germline V lookup: CDR1 MNHNS, CDR2 SASEGT. This CDR3 reads CATDTGQQTTNEKLFF. For the CDR3, the DNA is TGTGCCACCGACACCGGACAGCAGACAACTAATGAAAAACTGTTTTTT.

The J gene is TRBJ1-2, the V gene TRBV29-1, with a tentative D call TRBD1 (5 bases). The CDR3 has 11 residues. The ends were cut back, 7 bases at V and 7 bases at J, with 13 bases in the middle. CDR1 is SQVTM, CDR2 ANQGSEA, per germline. CDR3 loop: CSAWDPAGYTF. The CDR3 DNA reads as TGCAGCGCCTGGGACCCCGCTGGCTACACCTTC. Complete variable domain (other parts from reference TRBV29-1 and TRBJ1-2): SAVISQKPSRDICQRGTSLTIQCQVDSQVTMMFWYRQQPGQSLTLIATANQGSEATYESGFVIDKFPISRPNLTFSTLTVSNMSPEDSSIYLCSAWDPAGYTFGSGTRLTVV.

This chain joins TRBV12-3 or TRBV12-4 and TRBJ2-7; possible D gene TRBD1, 7 bases. V gave up 3 bases and J gave up 4 bases, with 19 bases separating them. The CDR3 is 16 amino acids. The CDR3 nucleotides read TGTGCCAGCAGTTTGATCCTACAGGGGAGGCTTTACGAGCAGTACTTC. Amino acids: CASSLILQGRLYEQYF.

This clonotype was seen a handful of times. V is TRBV4-1 and J is TRBJ1-5, with 9 nucleotides matching TRBD1. The trim removed 3 bases at V and 2 bases at J, leaving 5 bases unmatched. The CDR3 spans 16 residues. Germline V gives CDR1 MGHRA, CDR2 YSYEKL. The CDR3, as DNA: TGCGCCAGCAGCCAGTATACAGGGGGCGGCAATCAGCCCCAGCATTTT. Translation gives CASSQYTGGGNQPQHF.

The chain employs TRBV6-1 and TRBJ2-1; D may be TRBD2 (6 bases). Germline V gene data show CDR1 as MNHNS and CDR2 as SASEGT. Trimming took 6 bases from V and 4 from J, leaving 13 bases between them. This CDR3 has 14 residues. The CDR3 spells CASRRAGVYNEQFF. The CDR3 DNA follows: TGTGCCAGCAGACGAGCGGGCGTGTACAATGAGCAGTTCTTC.

This clonotype was counted many times. The chain uses TRBV5-5 and TRBJ1-5, with D perhaps matching TRBD1 (5 bases). Trimming left V 2 bases short and J 2 bases short, with 8 bases between. CDR3 length equals 14 residues. Germline CDR1 and CDR2: SGHKS and YYEKEE (reference sequence). The CDR3 DNA reads TGTGCCAGCAGCTTTTCCAGGGGCAATCAGCCCCAGCATTTT. The encoded protein is CASSFSRGNQPQHF.

In the case of this clonotype: One end of the junction fails to match germline, which may point to a read error. The chain joins TRBV7-2 to TRBJ1-2, with 8 bases that match TRBD1. CDR1 and CDR2 (germline): SGHTA, FQGNSA. The length of the CDR3 is 17 residues. This CDR3 reads CAGSPRQGILANYGYTF. The DNA of the CDR3 is TGTGCCGGCAGCCCACGACAGGGGATTTTAGCTAACTATGGCTACACCTTC.

In this sample, this clonotype turned up a few times. The chain is built from TRBV10-3 and TRBJ2-1; 9 nucleotides align to TRBD2. The CDR3 consists of 13 residues. After removal of 10 bases from V and 8 bases from J, the junction contained 9 bases not matched to a gene. Germline assignment: CDR1 ENHRY and CDR2 SYGVKD. The CDR3 is CATGTSIPYEQFF. The CDR3 bases are TGTGCCACCGGGACTAGCATACCCTATGAGCAGTTCTTC.

The gene calls are TRBV29-1 and TRBJ1-5; no reliable D call. Germline lookup yields CDR1 SQVTM and CDR2 ANQGSEA. The CDR3 consists of 12 residues. The V gene lost 4 bases and the J gene lost 5 bases, with 9 bases spanning the gap. CDR3 sequence reads: CSVGGLDQPQHF. The DNA for the CDR3 is TGCAGCGTTGGAGGATTGGATCAGCCCCAGCATTTT.

The table lists this clonotype with a few counts. The junction differs from germline at one of its ends, possibly a read error. The chain combines TRBV5-1 with TRBJ1-6, with 10 positions matching TRBD1. CDR3 length: 16 residues. Germline values: CDR1 SGHRS, CDR2 YFSETQ. CDR3 bases: TGCGCCAGCAGCTTAACCGGGACAGGGGCAAATTCACCCCCCCACTTT. This encodes CASSLTGTGANSPPHF. Together with reference TRBV5-1 and TRBJ1-6, the CDR3 gives the full variable domain: KAGVTQTPRYLIKTRGQQVTLSCSPISGHRSVSWYQQTPGQGLQFLFEYFSETQRNKGNFPGRFSGRQFSNSRSEMNVSTLELGDSALYLCASSLTGTGANSPPHFGNGTRLTVT.

V usage is TRBV5-1 and J usage is TRBJ2-3; no definite D call. CDR1 is SGHRS, CDR2 YFSETQ, per germline. There are 11 residues in the CDR3. V shed 6 bases and J shed 4 bases, with 6 bases lying between them. This CDR3 reads CASTEADTQYF. The CDR3 DNA reads as TGCGCCAGCACCGAGGCAGATACGCAGTATTTT.

This sequence joins TRBV7-9 and TRBJ2-5, with D maybe TRBD2 (6 bases). This CDR3 comprises 13 residues. The V gene lost 10 bases and the J gene lost 3 bases, with 15 bases spanning the gap. CDR1 is SEHNR, CDR2 FQNEAQ, per germline (reference sequence). CDR3 DNA sequence: TGTGCCACCGAGCACGGAGGGGAAGAGACCCAGTACTTC. Encoded protein: CATEHGGEETQYF. Filled out from reference TRBV7-9 and TRBJ2-5, the complete variable domain reads DTGVSQNPRHKITKRGQNVTFRCDPISEHNRLYWYRQTLGQGPEFLTYFQNEAQLEKSRLLSDRFSAERPKGSFSTLEIQRTEQGDSAMYLCATEHGGEETQYFGPGTRLLVL.

This clonotype was seen more than once but under ten times. The V call is TRBV5-1, the J call TRBJ1-2; D not certain. The germline V and J ends were trimmed by 4 bases and 8 bases, with 15 bases remaining between them. CDR1 and CDR2 from the germline V gene are SGHRS and YFSETQ. The CDR3 loop spans 13 amino acids. In DNA form, the CDR3 reads TGCGCCAGCAGCGATGACACCCCTGGGGGCTACACCTTC. Translated, it gives CASSDDTPGGYTF.

This clonotype was recorded only once. The J gene is TRBJ1-5, the V gene TRBV4-1; a possible D gene is TRBD1 (5 bases). The V end lost 0 bases, the J end lost 3 bases, and 15 bases lay between the germline ends. This CDR3 is 17 amino acids long. Germline CDR1 reads MGHRA; CDR2 reads YSYEKL. CDR3 DNA sequence: TGCGCCAGCAGCCAAGATGGGGGGTCAGGGAACAATCAGCCCCAGCATTTT. Protein: CASSQDGGSGNNQPQHF.

V usage is TRBV29-1 and J usage is TRBJ2-5; 11 bases are shared with TRBD2. Judging by the DNA end, TRBJ2-1 fits better; the J call may be wrong. Germline V gives CDR1 SQVTM, CDR2 ANQGSEA. CDR3 length equals 14 residues. The CDR3 reads CSAPLAGGQETQFF. CDR3 nucleotide sequence: TGCAGCGCACCCCTAGCGGGGGGACAAGAGACCCAGTTCTTC.

The chain links TRBV12-3 or TRBV12-4 to TRBJ2-1, with D possibly being TRBD2 (5 bases). The V end lost 7 bases, the J end lost 9 bases, and 22 bases lay between the germline ends. The CDR3 extends over 15 amino acids. CDR3 sequence reads: CASITRRVAVGEQFF. The CDR3, as DNA: TGTGCCAGCATAACACGGCGGGTAGCAGTCGGTGAGCAGTTCTTC.

The chain carries TRBV7-9 and TRBJ2-7; D is ambiguous. The CDR3 has 13 residues. The ends were cut back, 6 bases at V and 0 bases at J, with 9 bases in the middle. CDR1 is SEHNR, CDR2 FQNEAQ, per germline (reference sequence). CDR3 DNA sequence: TGTGCCAGCAGTGACATTAGCTCCTACGAGCAGTACTTC. Translated: CASSDISSYEQYF.

The chain has TRBV6-6 and TRBJ2-3; D unresolved. Looked up from germline, CDR1 is MNHNY and CDR2 is SVGAGI (reference sequence). The CDR3 extends over 15 amino acids. V lost 7 bases to trimming and J lost 3 bases, with 17 bases between them. The CDR3 DNA reads TGTGCCAGCACCCCGGGCACTACAAGTACAGATACGCAGTATTTT. Translated, it gives CASTPGTTSTDTQYF.

This clonotype came up a few times. V is TRBV5-1 and J is TRBJ2-5, with TRBD2 matching 7 bases. Germline assignment: CDR1 SGHRS and CDR2 YFSETQ. Unmatched junction bases numbered 10, after V lost 4 bases and J lost 1 base. The CDR3 extends over 16 amino acids. The CDR3, as DNA: TGCGCCAGCAGCCCCCTTAACGGGAGGTCCCAAGAGACCCAGTACTTC. It translates to CASSPLNGRSQETQYF.

The chain recombines TRBV7-3 with TRBJ1-6; D gene unclear. The V and J ends lost 1 base and 10 bases respectively, with 14 bases between them. Germline V CDR1 and CDR2: SGHTA, FQGTGA. The CDR3 is made up of 15 amino acids. The CDR3 DNA sequence: TGTGCCAGCAGCTTAAAGGCCCCCCCGGGCTCACCCCTCCACTTT. This translates into CASSLKAPPGSPLHF.

The V gene is TRBV29-1, the J gene TRBJ2-1, with TRBD2 matching over 13 bases. The V gene end was trimmed by 1 base and the J gene end by 15 bases; junction bases not matched to a gene: 12. The CDR3 is 15 amino acids. Germline V gene data show CDR1 as SQVTM and CDR2 as ANQGSEA. The CDR3 loop reads CSVEGSLAGGLGTFF. The CDR3 DNA reads TGCAGCGTTGAAGGCTCACTAGCGGGGGGGCTTGGGACGTTCTTC.

This chain uses TRBV10-3 with TRBJ1-6; D unclear. V lost 3 bases and J 9 bases, leaving 6 bases between the germline ends. CDR1 and CDR2 (germline): ENHRY, SYGVKD. The CDR3 covers 12 residues. CDR3 nucleotide sequence: TGTGCCATCAGTGAAAATGGTTCACCCCTCCACTTT. It specifies CAISENGSPLHF.

This clonotype appeared a few times. This rearrangement joins TRBV20-1 to TRBJ2-3; weak D call: TRBD1 (6 bases). Between the trimmed V and J ends, which lost 4 bases and 4 bases, there was a span of 18 bases. This CDR3 comprises 15 residues. Germline values: CDR1 DFQATT, CDR2 SNEGSKA (reference sequence). This chain's CDR3 is CSAKSGQGPPDTQYF. The CDR3 region has the DNA TGCAGTGCTAAATCCGGCCAGGGGCCCCCAGATACGCAGTATTTT.

As to this clonotype: Since the CDR3 does not end with the conserved phenylalanine or tryptophan, this likely comes from a read error. The chain links TRBV7-9 to TRBJ2-3; D not certain. Per germline, CDR1 SEHNR and CDR2 FQNEAQ (reference sequence). V lost 5 bases, J lost 1 base, and 16 bases lay in between. CDR3 size: 16 residues. In DNA form, the CDR3 reads TGTGCCAGCAGCGCCCGGACGGCCTATCGCACAGATACGCAGTATTCT. It translates to CASSARTAYRTDTQYS.

The rearrangement uses TRBV12-3 or TRBV12-4 and TRBJ2-1; D not certain. CDR3 length equals 9 residues. V lost 5 bases and J 13 bases, leaving 6 bases between the germline ends. CDR3 DNA: TGTGCCAGCAGTCCGCCCCAGTTCTTC. Translated, it gives CASSPPQFF.

This rearrangement joins TRBV5-1 to TRBJ1-1, with D possibly TRBD1 on 5 matching bases. V shed 4 bases and J shed 5 bases, with 15 bases lying between them. Germline CDR1 is SGHRS and CDR2 is YFSETQ. This CDR3 is 14 amino acids long. CDR3 bases: TGCGCCAGCAGCCAGCAGGGTTTAAGGACTGAAGCTTTCTTT. This translates into CASSQQGLRTEAFF.

This clonotype was counted only a few times. The chain joins TRBV20-1 to TRBJ2-5; D perhaps matches TRBD2 (7 bases). The CDR3 runs 16 residues. Germline CDR1 DFQATT, CDR2 SNEGSKA (reference sequence). The V end was cut by 0 bases, the J end by 5 bases, with 19 bases between. In nucleotides, the CDR3 is TGCAGTGCTAGAGACTTGCTAGGGGGGGCGAGGGAGACCCAGTACTTC. It specifies CSARDLLGGARETQYF.

The chain couples TRBV4-2 to TRBJ2-7, with 15 bases matching TRBD2. The V segment lost 0 bases and the J segment 4 bases; nucleotides outside the gene matches: 7. The CDR3 spans 18 residues. The germline CDR1 and CDR2 sequences are LGHNA and YNFKEQ. This CDR3 reads CASSQDPIGTSGGYEQYF. The CDR3 DNA reads as TGTGCCAGCAGCCAAGACCCCATTGGGACTAGCGGGGGGTACGAGCAGTACTTC.

The table lists this clonotype with many counts. The chain links TRBV5-1 to TRBJ1-1, with 8 bases lining up with TRBD1. The CDR3 contains 13 residues. The trim removed 2 bases at V and 6 bases at J, leaving 3 bases unmatched. The V gene's germline CDR1 is SGHRS and CDR2 YFSETQ. CDR3 coding DNA: TGCGCCAGCAGCTTTGTCAGGGGGCCTGAAGCTTTCTTT. Its protein is CASSFVRGPEAFF.

V and J are TRBV5-1 and TRBJ2-7; D unclear. Germline V gene data show CDR1 as SGHRS and CDR2 as YFSETQ. This CDR3 has 14 residues. Trimming shortened V by 5 bases and J by 2 bases, and 14 bases separated the two germline ends. The CDR3 sequence: CASRPGTVAYEQYF. Written as DNA, the CDR3 is TGCGCCAGCAGACCAGGAACGGTCGCCTACGAGCAGTACTTC.